Below, one T cell receptor (beta chain) is given with its context. The sample comes from a study of control samples from healthy donors and cancer patients. Sequenced by immunoSEQ multiplex PCR; TCRdb stores in-frame clones only, minus some. The sample lists around 100,000 clones, roughly 90% occurring once. This CDR3 spans 20 amino acids. The origin of this receptor is a man aged 60-69 years with lung cancer. Sequences were obtained from PBMCs. The chain couples TRBV21-1 to TRBJ2-4; no DNA check was done on the table's D call, TRBD1. TRBV21-1 corresponds to a pseudogene. The CDR3 reads CASSKKGVRKVTGAKNIQYF. As DNA, the CDR3 is TGTGCCAGCAGCAAAAAAGGGGTTAGGAAAGTCACCGGGGCCAAAAACATTCAGTACTTC.